The sequence of this T cell receptor beta chain was determined in a study of T cells in women clearing cervical HPV infection. Study background: Women with histologically confirmed HPV16-related CIN3 or worse, 2 with invasive cancer, served as cases.

Notes on the study in general: Combining TCR richness with V gene abundances gave roughly 0.84 AUC.

Generated by immunoSEQ multiplex PCR, the TCRdb table keeps only in-frame clones and is missing some. This sample carries under 50,000 clones, with 6.4% going to the ten biggest clones. About this clone: Its specificity is unknown. The sequenced fragment ends 3 residues before the CDR3 boundary, so the rest is inferred from the germline J gene.

This CDR3 spans 13 amino acids. CDR1 and CDR2 (germline): SEHNR, FQNEAQ (reference sequence). V lost 5 bases, J lost 8 bases, and 10 bases lay in between. The V gene is TRBV7-9, the J gene TRBJ1-6; D not certain. Sequencing was carried out using blood buffy coat. The sequence came from a woman between 18 and 75 years old with a cervical HPV16 infection that either progressed to CIN3+ or cleared (not recorded which). The CDR3 DNA, read in part, is TGTGCCAGCAGCACCTCGACTTATTCACCC. It codes for CASSTSTYSP. The full-length CDR3 reads as CASSTSTYSPLHF.